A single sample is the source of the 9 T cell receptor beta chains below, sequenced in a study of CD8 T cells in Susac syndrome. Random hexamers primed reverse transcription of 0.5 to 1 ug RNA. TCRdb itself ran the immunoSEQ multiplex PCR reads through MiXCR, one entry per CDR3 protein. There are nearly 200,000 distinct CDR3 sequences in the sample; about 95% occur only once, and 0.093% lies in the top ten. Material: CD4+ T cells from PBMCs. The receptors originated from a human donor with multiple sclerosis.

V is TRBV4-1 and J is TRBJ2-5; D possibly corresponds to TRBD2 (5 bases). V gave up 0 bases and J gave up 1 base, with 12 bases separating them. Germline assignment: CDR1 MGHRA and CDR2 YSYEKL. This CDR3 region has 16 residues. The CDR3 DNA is TGCGCCAGCAGCCAAGACAGGATGGGAGCCCAAGAGACCCAGTACTTC. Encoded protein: CASSQDRMGAQETQYF.

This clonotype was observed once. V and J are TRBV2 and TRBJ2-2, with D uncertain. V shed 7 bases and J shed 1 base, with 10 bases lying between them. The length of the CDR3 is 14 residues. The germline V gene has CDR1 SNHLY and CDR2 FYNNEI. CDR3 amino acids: CASINRGNTGELFF. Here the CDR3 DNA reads TGTGCCAGCATAAACAGAGGGAACACCGGGGAGCTGTTTTTT.

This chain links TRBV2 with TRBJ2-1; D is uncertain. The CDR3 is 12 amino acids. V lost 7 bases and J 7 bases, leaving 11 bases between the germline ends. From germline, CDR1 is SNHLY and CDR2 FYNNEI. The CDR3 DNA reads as TGTGCCAGCACAGGCCAAGAAAATGAGCAGTTCTTC. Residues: CASTGQENEQFF.

The CDR3 sequence is CSVPIGLAVINEQFF. The CDR3 DNA follows: TGCAGCGTTCCTATAGGACTAGCCGTTATCAATGAGCAGTTCTTC. V usage is TRBV29-1 and J usage is TRBJ2-1, with TRBD2 identical over 8 bases. V shed 5 bases and J 6 bases; nucleotides not matched to a gene: 12. The length of the CDR3 is 15 residues. Germline V CDR1 and CDR2: SQVTM, ANQGSEA.

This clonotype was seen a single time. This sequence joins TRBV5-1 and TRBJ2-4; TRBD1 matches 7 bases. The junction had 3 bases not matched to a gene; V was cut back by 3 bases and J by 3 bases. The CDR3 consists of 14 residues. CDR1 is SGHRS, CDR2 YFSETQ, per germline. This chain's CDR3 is CASSSWDSKNIQYF. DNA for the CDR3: TGCGCCAGCAGCTCTTGGGACAGCAAAAACATTCAGTACTTC.

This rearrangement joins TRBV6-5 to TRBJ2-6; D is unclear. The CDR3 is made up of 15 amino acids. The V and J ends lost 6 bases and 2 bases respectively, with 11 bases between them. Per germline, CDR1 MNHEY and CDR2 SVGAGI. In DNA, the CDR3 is TGTGCCAGCAGCCATCGGACGGCTGGGGCCAACGTCCTGACTTTC. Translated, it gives CASSHRTAGANVLTF.

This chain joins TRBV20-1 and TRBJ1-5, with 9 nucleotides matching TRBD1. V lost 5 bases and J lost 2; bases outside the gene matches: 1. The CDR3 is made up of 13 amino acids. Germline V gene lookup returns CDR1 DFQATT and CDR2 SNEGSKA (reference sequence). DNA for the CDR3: TGCAGTGCTCGGACAGGGGGCAATCAGCCCCAGCATTTT. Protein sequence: CSARTGGNQPQHF.

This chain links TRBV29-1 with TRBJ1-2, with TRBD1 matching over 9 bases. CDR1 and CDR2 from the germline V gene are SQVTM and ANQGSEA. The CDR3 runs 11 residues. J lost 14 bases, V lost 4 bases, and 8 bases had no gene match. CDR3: CSVVSGQGCTF. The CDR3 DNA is TGCAGCGTTGTGTCAGGACAGGGGTGTACCTTC.

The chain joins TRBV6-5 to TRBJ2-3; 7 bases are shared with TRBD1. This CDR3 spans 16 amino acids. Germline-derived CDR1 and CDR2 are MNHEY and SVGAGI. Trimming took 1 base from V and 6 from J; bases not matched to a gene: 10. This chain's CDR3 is CASSYFKTGRLDTQYF. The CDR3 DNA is TGTGCCAGCAGTTACTTTAAGACAGGGCGGTTGGATACGCAGTATTTT.